This T cell receptor (beta chain) was retrieved from a study of shared clonotypes between healthy human individuals. Profiling relied on immunoSEQ multiplex PCR, and the TCRdb table lists in-frame clones only, not all of them. The sample carries about 1.1 million clones, about 80% recorded once. Study-level findings and limits: Rarefaction analysis demonstrated incomplete sorted-subset sequencing notwithstanding large depth. Between a few donors, naive CD4 clonotypes were shared at a level of approximately 5%.

The CDR3 runs 13 residues. The V and J ends lost 4 bases and 4 bases respectively, with 10 bases between them. The germline V gene has CDR1 SGHTA and CDR2 FQGNSA. This clone has just one count. Its antigen remains unidentified. Sequencing input: memory CD4+ T cells from PBMCs. The subset denotes: CD45RA-negative fraction. This chain joins TRBV7-2 and TRBJ1-2; D remains unclear. The source is a man between 18 and 35 years old in good health. Some clones in this sample may be carry-over from other donors' samples. The CDR3 is CASSSYNGYGYTF. CDR3 bases: TGTGCCAGCAGCTCCTACAACGGCTATGGCTACACCTTC.